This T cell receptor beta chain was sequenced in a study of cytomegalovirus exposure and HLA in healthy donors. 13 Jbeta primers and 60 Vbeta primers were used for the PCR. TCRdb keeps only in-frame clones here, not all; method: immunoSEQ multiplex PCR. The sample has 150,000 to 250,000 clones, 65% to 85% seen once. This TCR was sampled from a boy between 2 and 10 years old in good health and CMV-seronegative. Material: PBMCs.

This chain's CDR3 is CATSRDPPGTGNHQPQHF. For the CDR3, the DNA is TGTGCCACCAGCAGAGATCCCCCAGGGACAGGAAATCATCAGCCCCAGCATTTT. This sequence joins TRBV15 and TRBJ1-5; 8 bases are shared with TRBD1. This CDR3 contains 18 residues. The V gene end was trimmed by 0 bases and the J gene end by 5 bases; junction bases not matched to a gene: 12. CDR1 is LNHNV, CDR2 YYDKDF, per germline (reference sequence).